Presented here are 19 T cell receptor beta chains from one specimen sequenced in a study of blood T cell repertoires in COVID-19. Assay: immunoSEQ multiplex PCR; the TCRdb copy retains only in-frame clones and omits some. This table has hundreds of thousands of clones, 86% appearing once. Sequences were obtained from peripheral blood. These receptors were obtained from a woman over 75 with COVID-19, enrolled during active disease.

V is TRBV11-1 and J is TRBJ1-2; no firm D call. Germline V CDR1 and CDR2: SGHAT, FQDESV (reference sequence). This CDR3 has 15 residues. V lost 5 bases and J 8 bases, leaving 21 bases between the germline ends. CDR3 protein: CASSVPRGLVMGYTF. CDR3 nucleotides: TGTGCCAGCAGCGTCCCGAGAGGCCTCGTCATGGGCTACACCTTC.

The rearrangement uses TRBV2 and TRBJ1-5; weak D call: TRBD1 (6 bases). Trimming took 7 bases from V and 4 from J, leaving 20 bases between them. Germline V CDR1 and CDR2: SNHLY, FYNNEI. The CDR3 loop spans 16 amino acids. CDR3 DNA: TGTGCCAGCACCCCCACGGGGGGCTTAGGGAATCAGCCCCAGCATTTT. Its translation: CASTPTGGLGNQPQHF. The full variable domain, rest sourced from reference TRBV2 and TRBJ1-5, is EPEVTQTPSHQVTQMGQEVILRCVPISNHLYFYWYRQILGQKVEFLVSFYNNEISEKSEIFDDQFSVERPDGSNFTLKIRSTKLEDSAMYFCASTPTGGLGNQPQHFGDGTRLSIL.

This chain connects TRBV5-1 to TRBJ2-3; D might be TRBD2 (6 bases). Trimming cost V 0 bases and J 2 bases, with 13 bases left between them. Germline V gene lookup returns CDR1 SGHRS and CDR2 YFSETQ. This CDR3 has 16 amino acids. CDR3 coding DNA: TGCGCCAGCAGCTTGGGGGACTCGGGCTCCACAGATACGCAGTATTTT. As protein: CASSLGDSGSTDTQYF.

The chain couples TRBV5-8 to TRBJ1-5, with unresolved D. The CDR3 totals 10 residues. Germline V gene lookup returns CDR1 SGHTS and CDR2 YDEGEE. Trimming took off 2 bases at V and 10 bases at J, with 4 bases between the two ends. This CDR3 is CASSFGPQHF. CDR3 DNA: TGTGCCAGCAGCTTTGGCCCCCAGCATTTT.

The rearrangement joins TRBV6-6 to TRBJ1-3, with TRBD1 identical over 7 bases. Germline CDR1 reads MNHNY; CDR2 reads SVGAGI (reference sequence). This CDR3 contains 13 residues. The V segment lost 11 bases and the J segment 2 bases; nucleotides outside the gene matches: 6. This CDR3 reads CALGGQAGNTIYF. The CDR3 bases are TGTGCCCTTGGCGGACAGGCTGGAAACACCATATATTTT.

This clone was recorded only once. J is TRBJ2-1 and V is TRBV19, with 10 bases identical to TRBD2. The length of the CDR3 is 16 residues. V trimming: 6 bases; J trimming: 3 bases; junction bases outside the gene matches: 8. Germline lookup yields CDR1 LNHDA and CDR2 SQIVND (reference sequence). DNA for the CDR3: TGTGCCAGTAGCCCTCTCCTAGCGGGGGACTACAATGAGCAGTTCTTC. It yields the protein CASSPLLAGDYNEQFF. The whole variable domain, filled in from reference TRBV19 and TRBJ2-1, reads DGGITQSPKYLFRKEGQNVTLSCEQNLNHDAMYWYRQDPGQGLRLIYYSQIVNDFQKGDIAEGYSVSREKKESFPLTVTSAQKNPTAFYLCASSPLLAGDYNEQFFGPGTRLTVL.

V gene TRBV25-1 combines with J gene TRBJ1-2; D unresolved. The germline V gene encodes CDR1 MGHDK and CDR2 SYGVNS. Trimming stripped 4 bases from V and 7 bases from J, with 10 bases between. The CDR3 consists of 12 residues. The CDR3 sequence is CASSGGLGGYTF. For the CDR3, the DNA is TGTGCCAGCAGTGGCGGATTAGGTGGCTACACCTTC.

This chain links TRBV19 with TRBJ1-4; tentative D call: TRBD1 (6 bases). V dropped 5 bases and J dropped 2 bases, with 12 bases sitting between them. The CDR3 totals 15 residues. Germline V lookup: CDR1 LNHDA, CDR2 SQIVND (reference sequence). CDR3 sequence reads: CASSPWTETNEKLFF. The CDR3, as DNA: TGTGCCAGTAGTCCCTGGACAGAGACTAATGAAAAACTGTTTTTT.

The gene calls are TRBV24-1 and TRBJ2-7, with 12 bases matching TRBD2. The CDR3 spans 15 residues. Germline V gene lookup returns CDR1 KGHDR and CDR2 SFDVKD. The V gene end was trimmed by 4 bases and the J gene end by 4 bases; junction bases not matched to a gene: 4. Here the CDR3 reads CATSESGLAGYEQYF. The CDR3 DNA is TGTGCCACCAGTGAGTCGGGACTAGCGGGTTACGAGCAGTACTTC.

This chain joins TRBV21-1 and TRBJ2-7; the D call in the table, TRBD1, was not verified against the DNA. TRBV21-1 is termed a pseudogene. The CDR3 has 13 residues. The CDR3 is CASSRGQGTEQYV. The CDR3 coding sequence is TGTGCCAGCAGCAGGGGACAGGGGACCGAGCAGTACGTC.

V usage is TRBV2 and J usage is TRBJ2-1; the D is unclear. The ends were cut back, 5 bases at V and 0 bases at J, with 8 bases in the middle. CDR3 length: 14 residues. CDR1 and CDR2 (germline): SNHLY, FYNNEI. The CDR3 here is CASSSRSSYNEQFF. In DNA form, the CDR3 reads TGTGCCAGCAGTTCGCGGAGCTCCTACAATGAGCAGTTCTTC.

Regarding this clone: Other nucleotide sequences from this sample produce the same CDR3. The chain uses TRBV29-1 and TRBJ1-1; TRBD1 might be the D (6 bases). The V and J ends lost 4 bases and 0 bases respectively, with 9 bases between them. Germline V gene data show CDR1 as SQVTM and CDR2 as ANQGSEA. This CDR3 region has 13 residues. Here the CDR3 reads CSVARGLNTEAFF. The DNA of the CDR3 is TGCAGCGTTGCCAGGGGCCTGAACACTGAAGCTTTCTTT. Combining the CDR3 with reference TRBV29-1 and TRBJ1-1 gives the whole variable domain SAVISQKPSRDICQRGTSLTIQCQVDSQVTMMFWYRQQPGQSLTLIATANQGSEATYESGFVIDKFPISRPNLTFSTLTVSNMSPEDSSIYLCSVARGLNTEAFFGQGTRLTVV.

In its sample, this clone was seen a few times. The chain recombines TRBV27 with TRBJ2-7, with 7 bases identical to TRBD1. V shed 3 bases, J shed 7 bases, and the junction held 3 bases outside the gene matches. Germline V gives CDR1 MNHEY, CDR2 SMNVEV (reference sequence). The CDR3 is made up of 12 amino acids. As DNA, the CDR3 is TGTGCCAGCAGTTTTAGGGGGCTTGAGCAGTACTTC. This gives the protein CASSFRGLEQYF.

In the case of this clone: Within the sample, other DNA sequences also encode this same CDR3. The gene calls are TRBV12-3 or TRBV12-4 and TRBJ1-1; 9 bases fit TRBD1. The CDR3 has 13 amino acids. Trimming took 6 bases from V and 1 from J; bases not matched to a gene: 0. In DNA, the CDR3 is TGTGCCAGCAGGGGACAGGGGAACACTGAAGCTTTCTTT. Translated: CASRGQGNTEAFF.

V usage is TRBV2 and J usage is TRBJ1-1, with D possibly being TRBD1 (6 bases). The V gene lost 7 bases and the J gene lost 1 base, with 10 bases spanning the gap. The germline CDR1 and CDR2 sequences are SNHLY and FYNNEI. CDR3 length: 13 amino acids. In DNA form, the CDR3 reads TGTGCCAGCACGCCGGGACAGAACACTGAAGCTTTCTTT. This encodes CASTPGQNTEAFF.

This rearrangement joins TRBV7-2 to TRBJ1-2; 8 bases are a match to TRBD1. This CDR3 is 13 amino acids long. Germline-derived CDR1 and CDR2 are SGHTA and FQGNSA. V shed 3 bases, J shed 6 bases, and the junction held 3 bases outside the gene matches. The CDR3 DNA reads TGTGCCAGCAGCTTTCGGGACAGGAATGGCTACACCTTC. This codes for CASSFRDRNGYTF. Combining the CDR3 with reference TRBV7-2 and TRBJ1-2 gives the whole variable domain GAGVSQSPSNKVTEKGKDVELRCDPISGHTALYWYRQSLGQGLEFLIYFQGNSAPDKSGLPSDRFSAERTGGSVSTLTIQRTQQEDSAVYLCASSFRDRNGYTFGSGTRLTVV.

As for this clone: The identical CDR3 is also encoded by other nucleotide sequences in the sample. The chain combines TRBV30 with TRBJ1-5; D is possibly TRBD1 (5 bases). Germline V gene sequence: CDR1 GTSNPN, CDR2 SVGIG (reference sequence). This CDR3 has 15 amino acids. V was pared by 3 bases and J by 2 bases, with 14 bases between. The CDR3 region is CAWSPGGAGNQPQHF. For the CDR3, the DNA is TGTGCCTGGAGCCCTGGCGGGGCAGGCAATCAGCCCCAGCATTTT.

This clone was seen a single time. The rearrangement links TRBV10-2 to TRBJ2-5; D gene uncertain. The CDR3 is 15 amino acids. The V gene's germline CDR1 is WSHSY and CDR2 SAAADI. V was trimmed by 1 base and J by 5 bases, leaving 14 bases between them. The CDR3 coding sequence is TGCGCCAGCAGTGAGTGGGCCCCACAAAGGGAGACCCAGTACTTC. Translated: CASSEWAPQRETQYF.

The genes are TRBV4-2 and TRBJ2-1; tentative D call: TRBD2 (5 bases). Germline CDR1 LGHNA, CDR2 YNFKEQ. This CDR3 has 12 residues. V was clipped by 0 bases and J by 10 bases, with 7 bases between them. DNA for the CDR3: TGTGCCAGCAGCCAAGATCGCGGGGAGCAGTTCTTC. Translation gives CASSQDRGEQFF.